Below are 29 T cell receptor beta chains sequenced from a single sample in a study of T cell responses to AZD1222 COVID-19 vaccine. Some clones are missing from TCRdb's copy, which holds only in-frame ones; the method was immunoSEQ multiplex PCR. The sample records some 100,000 clones, 88% being singletons. The sample here was peripheral blood, taken on day 0 of MenACWY control vaccination. The receptors here all came from an adult in good health.

The V call is TRBV6-5, the J call TRBJ2-6; D is unresolved. CDR1 is MNHEY and CDR2 is SVGAGI in the germline V gene. The CDR3 is 15 residues long. Deletions cut 6 bases from V and 3 bases from J, with 12 bases between. The CDR3 region has the DNA TGTGCCAGCAGCCTAACTTCTTTTGGGGCCAACGTCCTGACTTTC. Its protein product is CASSLTSFGANVLTF.

The chain recombines TRBV6-5 with TRBJ1-2; weak D call: TRBD1 (6 bases). The germline V and J ends were trimmed by 11 bases and 3 bases, with 13 bases remaining between them. The CDR3 runs 12 residues. Germline V gives CDR1 MNHEY, CDR2 SVGAGI. CDR3 coding DNA: TGTGCCGGCGCTCCAGGGGACTATGGCTACACCTTC. Translation: CAGAPGDYGYTF.

The V call is TRBV14, the J call TRBJ2-1; 7 nucleotides match TRBD1. The CDR3 is 15 residues long. V lost 2 bases to trimming and J lost 4 bases; unmatched junction nucleotides: 5. CDR1 is SGHDN, CDR2 FVKESK, per germline. CDR3 DNA: TGTGCCAGCAGCCAAACAGGGGTTCCGTACAATGAGCAGTTCTTC. Amino acid sequence: CASSQTGVPYNEQFF.

The genes are TRBV6-5 and TRBJ1-2; a possible D gene is TRBD1 (5 bases). CDR1 is MNHEY and CDR2 is SVGAGI in the germline V gene. V shed 2 bases and J shed 7 bases, with 17 bases lying between them. CDR3 length: 15 amino acids. The CDR3 region is CASSYAVGRAFGYTF. CDR3 DNA: TGTGCCAGCAGTTACGCAGTTGGCAGGGCCTTTGGCTACACCTTC.

This clone was recorded once. The chain employs TRBV2 and TRBJ1-2, with D hard to call. The length of the CDR3 is 12 residues. CDR1 is SNHLY, CDR2 FYNNEI, per germline. V was pared by 2 bases and J by 2 bases, with 3 bases between. CDR3 in amino acids: CASSEQNYGYTF. The CDR3 DNA follows: TGTGCCAGCAGTGAACAGAACTATGGCTACACCTTC.

This sequence joins TRBV27 and TRBJ2-7, with TRBD2 matching over 8 bases. The CDR3 has 15 amino acids. Trimming at V came to 7 bases and at J to 3 bases, leaving 11 bases not matched to a gene. Germline V lookup: CDR1 MNHEY, CDR2 SMNVEV (reference sequence). The CDR3 region is CASTLARGGSYEQYF. The DNA of the CDR3 is TGTGCCAGCACCCTAGCCCGGGGGGGGAGCTACGAGCAGTACTTC.

This sequence joins TRBV7-2 and TRBJ2-7; maybe TRBD2 (6 bases). The CDR3 is 13 residues long. Germline values: CDR1 SGHTA, CDR2 FQGNSA. V lost 5 bases, J lost 3 bases, and 11 bases lay in between. The chain's CDR3 is CASSGGKDYEQYF. The DNA for the CDR3 is TGTGCCAGCAGCGGCGGGAAGGACTACGAGCAGTACTTC.

This clone was seen once. The chain recombines TRBV30 with TRBJ2-7; TRBD1 matches 8 bases. CDR1 and CDR2 from the germline V gene are GTSNPN and SVGIG (reference sequence). This CDR3 has 16 amino acids. Germline trimming cut 2 bases from V and 5 bases from J; bases unmatched to any gene: 14. The CDR3 is CAWSTYTGTGIHEQYF. The CDR3 DNA reads TGTGCCTGGAGTACCTACACCGGGACAGGTATCCACGAGCAGTACTTC.

This clone was found once. CDR3 amino acids: CASSTGGGNTIYF. The CDR3 coding sequence is TGTGCCAGCAGTACAGGTGGAGGAAACACCATATATTTT. The rearrangement joins TRBV12-3 or TRBV12-4 to TRBJ1-3; D may be TRBD1 (5 bases). Trimming removed 5 bases at V and 4 bases at J, with 9 bases between. The CDR3 sequence is 13 residues long.

About this clone: Other DNA sequences in the same sample also yield this CDR3. V and J are TRBV28 and TRBJ2-7; perhaps TRBD1 as D (5 bases). The CDR3 is 12 amino acids. CDR1 is MDHEN and CDR2 is SYDVKM in the germline V gene. Trimming stripped 2 bases from V and 3 bases from J, with 5 bases between. CDR3 sequence reads: CASSLQGYEQYF. The CDR3, as DNA: TGTGCCAGCAGTTTACAGGGCTACGAGCAGTACTTC.

This chain joins TRBV6-2 or TRBV6-3 and TRBJ1-2; TRBD1 might be the D (5 bases). The length of the CDR3 is 20 residues. Deletions cut 2 bases from V and 4 bases from J, with 29 bases between. Germline CDR1 is MNHEY and CDR2 is SVGEGT. In DNA, the CDR3 is TGTGCCAGCAGTTACCAACAGAGCCGGGACCTGACAACCTCGCCCTATGGCTACACCTTC. As protein: CASSYQQSRDLTTSPYGYTF.

The chain combines TRBV9 with TRBJ1-2; the D gene is possibly TRBD1 (5 bases). Per the germline V gene, CDR1 is SGDLS and CDR2 is YYNGEE. Trimming cost V 0 bases and J 2 bases, with 8 bases left between them. The length of the CDR3 is 14 residues. The CDR3 coding sequence is TGTGCCAGCAGCGTAGGTACAGGCAACTATGGCTACACCTTC. This encodes CASSVGTGNYGYTF.

In DNA form, the CDR3 reads TGTGCCAGCAGCCAGAACGCGCAGGGATATAGCAATCAGCCCCAGCATTTT. This gives the protein CASSQNAQGYSNQPQHF. The J gene is TRBJ1-5, the V gene TRBV14; D might be TRBD1 (5 bases). This CDR3 comprises 17 residues. The ends were cut back, 3 bases at V and 0 bases at J, with 15 bases in the middle. Per germline, CDR1 SGHDN and CDR2 FVKESK. The full variable domain, rest sourced from reference TRBV14 and TRBJ1-5, is EAGVTQFPSHSVIEKGQTVTLRCDPISGHDNLYWYRRVMGKEIKFLLHFVKESKQDESGMPNNRFLAERTGGTYSTLKVQPAELEDSGVYFCASSQNAQGYSNQPQHFGDGTRLSIL.

The CDR3 DNA is TGTGCCTGGAGGTCAGAAGGCCTCACAGATACGCAGTATTTT. This sequence encodes CAWRSEGLTDTQYF. This sequence joins TRBV30 and TRBJ2-3; D is ambiguous. CDR3 length equals 14 residues. Trimming removed 3 bases at V and 2 bases at J, with 12 bases between. Germline lookup yields CDR1 GTSNPN and CDR2 SVGIG (reference sequence).

V usage is TRBV5-8 and J usage is TRBJ1-5, with unresolved D. The germline gives CDR1 SGHTS, CDR2 YDEGEE. Trimming removed 1 base at V and 0 bases at J, with 11 bases between. The CDR3 covers 16 residues. The CDR3: CASSLMVYSSNQPQHF. CDR3 DNA: TGTGCCAGCAGCTTGATGGTTTATTCTAGCAATCAGCCCCAGCATTTT.

The CDR3 DNA reads as TGTGCCAGCAGCCTCCCCCGGGACCCCTACGAGCAGTACTTC. Translating gives CASSLPRDPYEQYF. V and J are TRBV6-2 or TRBV6-3 and TRBJ2-7; D is perhaps TRBD1 or TRBD2 (5 bases each). The CDR3 is 14 residues long. Germline V gives CDR1 MNHEY, CDR2 SVGEGT. Deletions cut 6 bases from V and 2 bases from J, with 14 bases between.

CDR3 sequence (DNA): TGTGCCAGCAGTTACCAGCTTAGGGGGGCTCAGCCCCAGCATTTT. Its translation is CASSYQLRGAQPQHF. The chain combines TRBV6-2 or TRBV6-3 with TRBJ1-5, with TRBD1 as a possible D gene (6 bases). With 2 bases removed from V and 6 bases from J, the gap between germline ends came to 14 bases. The CDR3 runs 15 residues. The V gene's germline CDR1 is MNHEY and CDR2 SVGEGT.

This clone was counted between two and nine times. V and J are TRBV11-2 and TRBJ1-5; D is uncertain. V dropped 2 bases and J dropped 2 bases, with 10 bases sitting between them. The V gene's germline CDR1 is SGHAT and CDR2 FQNNGV. The CDR3 is 15 residues long. The CDR3 coding sequence is TGTGCCAGCAGCTTAAACAGAATTCGCAATCAGCCCCAGCATTTT. It translates to CASSLNRIRNQPQHF. The full variable domain, completed using reference TRBV11-2 and TRBJ1-5, is EAGVAQSPRYKIIEKRQSVAFWCNPISGHATLYWYQQILGQGPKLLIQFQNNGVVDDSQLPKDRFSAERLKGVDSTLKIQPAKLEDSAVYLCASSLNRIRNQPQHFGDGTRLSIL.

The genes are TRBV7-2 and TRBJ1-4; TRBD1 is a possible D gene (5 bases). This CDR3 contains 12 residues. Deletions cut 6 bases from V and 15 bases from J, with 17 bases between. The germline V gene has CDR1 SGHTA and CDR2 FQGNSA. CDR3 sequence: CASSIGTQRMFF. The CDR3 DNA sequence: TGTGCCAGCAGTATCGGGACCCAAAGGATGTTTTTT.

V and J are TRBV6-1 and TRBJ1-5; tentatively, D is TRBD1 (6 bases). From germline, CDR1 is MNHNS and CDR2 SASEGT. The CDR3 consists of 15 residues. The V end lost 3 bases, the J end lost 6 bases, and 15 bases lay between the germline ends. CDR3 in amino acids: CASSDGTPSVQPQHF. The CDR3 DNA sequence: TGTGCCAGCAGTGATGGGACACCGTCGGTTCAGCCCCAGCATTTT.

The chain joins TRBV24-1 to TRBJ2-5, with TRBD1 as a possible D gene (6 bases). Germline V gene data show CDR1 as KGHDR and CDR2 as SFDVKD. The CDR3 is made up of 13 amino acids. The V and J ends lost 9 bases and 5 bases respectively, with 15 bases between them. DNA for the CDR3: TGTGCCACCGGGGGCAACTCCAGGGAGACCCAGTACTTC. It yields the protein CATGGNSRETQYF.

The chain combines TRBV5-1 with TRBJ1-3, with D hard to call. Trimming stripped 3 bases from V and 7 bases from J, with 14 bases between. CDR1 SGHRS and CDR2 YFSETQ come from the germline V gene. There are 14 residues in the CDR3. The CDR3 loop reads CASSSDEFGNTIYF. For the CDR3, the DNA is TGCGCCAGCAGCTCAGACGAATTTGGTAACACCATATATTTT.

The CDR3 DNA follows: TGTGCCATACAGGGGTACACTGAAGCTTTCTTT. Translated: CAIQGYTEAFF. This chain links TRBV2 with TRBJ1-1; 7 bases map to TRBD1. Germline assignment: CDR1 SNHLY and CDR2 FYNNEI. Trimming took 10 bases from V and 3 from J; bases not matched to a gene: 2. The CDR3 spans 11 residues. Complete variable domain (other parts from reference TRBV2 and TRBJ1-1): EPEVTQTPSHQVTQMGQEVILRCVPISNHLYFYWYRQILGQKVEFLVSFYNNEISEKSEIFDDQFSVERPDGSNFTLKIRSTKLEDSAMYFCAIQGYTEAFFGQGTRLTVV.

CDR3 sequence reads: CATGWGGPRELFF. The CDR3 DNA sequence: TGTGCCACTGGGTGGGGGGGGCCGAGGGAGCTGTTTTTT. The rearrangement joins TRBV6-5 to TRBJ2-2; D might be TRBD2 (7 bases). The CDR3 runs to 13 residues. Trimming left V 10 bases short and J 9 bases short, with 18 bases between. Germline CDR1 MNHEY, CDR2 SVGAGI.

The chain couples TRBV7-9 to TRBJ2-5, with TRBD2 matching 10 bases. Germline assignment: CDR1 SEHNR and CDR2 FQNEAQ (reference sequence). V lost 1 base and J lost 5; bases outside the gene matches: 4. The CDR3 is made up of 15 amino acids. The CDR3 DNA sequence: TGTGCCAGCAGCTTAGGAGCGGGAGGGGTGGAGACCCAGTACTTC. Translation gives CASSLGAGGVETQYF.

This sequence joins TRBV9 and TRBJ1-1, with TRBD1 matching over 11 bases. This CDR3 is 19 amino acids long. J lost 2 bases, V lost 4 bases, and 16 bases had no gene match. CDR1 SGDLS and CDR2 YYNGEE come from the germline V gene. Here the CDR3 DNA reads TGTGCCAGCAGCAAGGACAGGGGGCGCATTGATGGAGACAACACTGAAGCTTTCTTT. Translated: CASSKDRGRIDGDNTEAFF.

The chain couples TRBV3-1 (or the pseudogene TRBV3-2) to TRBJ2-7; 10 bases are a match to TRBD2. CDR1 and CDR2 from the germline V gene are LGHDT and YNNKEL (reference sequence). After removal of 8 bases from V and 2 bases from J, the junction contained 3 bases not matched to a gene. This CDR3 contains 13 residues. The CDR3: CASGSGGAYEQYF. Written as DNA, the CDR3 is TGTGCCAGCGGGAGCGGGGGGGCCTACGAGCAGTACTTC.

The chain recombines TRBV19 with TRBJ1-4, with D tentatively TRBD1 (5 bases). There are 14 residues in the CDR3. Trimming pared 6 bases from V and 5 bases from J, leaving 13 bases between. Germline lookup yields CDR1 LNHDA and CDR2 SQIVND (reference sequence). CDR3 loop: CASSPARENEKLFF. CDR3 DNA: TGTGCCAGTAGCCCGGCCAGGGAAAATGAAAAACTGTTTTTT.

The gene calls are TRBV7-8 and TRBJ1-3; D is undetermined. CDR1 and CDR2 (germline): SGHVS, FQNEAQ. This CDR3 spans 15 amino acids. V was cut by 3 bases and J by 4 bases, with 13 bases left in between. CDR3: CASSLSPREGNTIYF. The CDR3, as DNA: TGTGCCAGCAGCTTGAGTCCTCGGGAAGGAAACACCATATATTTT.